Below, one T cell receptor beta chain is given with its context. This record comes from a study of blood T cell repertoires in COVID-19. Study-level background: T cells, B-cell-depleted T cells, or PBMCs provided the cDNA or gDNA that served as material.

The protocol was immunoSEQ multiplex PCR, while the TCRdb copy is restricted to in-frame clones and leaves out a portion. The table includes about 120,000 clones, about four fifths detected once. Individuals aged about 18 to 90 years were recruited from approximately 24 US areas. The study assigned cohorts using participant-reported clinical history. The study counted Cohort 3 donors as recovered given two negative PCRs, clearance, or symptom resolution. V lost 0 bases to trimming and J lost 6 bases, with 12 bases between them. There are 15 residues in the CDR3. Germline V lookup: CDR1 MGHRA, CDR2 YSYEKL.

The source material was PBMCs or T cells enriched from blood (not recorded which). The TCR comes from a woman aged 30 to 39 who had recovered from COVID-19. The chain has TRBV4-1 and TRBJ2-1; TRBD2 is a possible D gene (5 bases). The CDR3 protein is CASSQDLSGLNEQFF. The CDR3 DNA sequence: TGCGCCAGCAGCCAAGATCTTTCTGGACTCAATGAGCAGTTCTTC.